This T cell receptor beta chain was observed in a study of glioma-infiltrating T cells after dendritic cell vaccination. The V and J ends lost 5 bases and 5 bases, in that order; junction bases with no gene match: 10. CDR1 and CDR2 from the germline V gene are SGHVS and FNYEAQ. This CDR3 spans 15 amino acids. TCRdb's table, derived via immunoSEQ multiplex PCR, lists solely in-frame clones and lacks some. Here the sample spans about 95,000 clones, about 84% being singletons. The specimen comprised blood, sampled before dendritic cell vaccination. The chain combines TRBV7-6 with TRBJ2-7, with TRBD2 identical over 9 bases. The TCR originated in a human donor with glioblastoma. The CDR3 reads CASSQLAGAPNEQYF. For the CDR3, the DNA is TGTGCCAGCAGCCAATTAGCGGGAGCTCCGAACGAGCAGTACTTC.